One and the same sample provided the 5 T cell receptor beta chains below, sequenced in a study of T cells in Graves' hyperthyroidism and ophthalmopathy. The CDR3 regions of TCR beta were amplified from RNA transcripts. First-round RT-PCR of the TCR CDR3 relied on the HTBI primer set. Each CDR3 protein gets one entry after TCRdb re-called the multiplex PCR reads with MiXCR. The profile shows 250,000 to 350,000 distinct CDR3 sequences, approximately 16% of them singletons. Sequencing was done on a sample of blood. The receptors stem from a man between 25 and 39 years old with Graves' hyperthyroidism.

Note on this clonotype: A read error may explain this, as a much larger clone is one base away. The V call is TRBV5-5, the J call TRBJ1-2, with D tentatively TRBD1 (5 bases). The ends were cut back, 0 bases at V and 6 bases at J, with 12 bases in the middle. Per the germline V gene, CDR1 is SGHKS and CDR2 is YYEKEE (reference sequence). This CDR3 spans 14 amino acids. In nucleotides, the CDR3 is TGTGCCAGCAGCTTGGGACGGACACCGAATGGCTACACCTTC. As protein: CASSLGRTPNGYTF.

The chain combines TRBV4-2 with TRBJ2-4, with D perhaps assigned TRBD1 or TRBD2 (6 bases each). This CDR3 comprises 14 residues. V lost 1 base and J 8 bases, leaving 12 bases between the germline ends. Looked up from germline, CDR1 is LGHNA and CDR2 is YNFKEQ. CDR3 DNA: TGTGCCAGCAGCCAAGGAGTAAGGGGGGACATTCAGTACTTC. This gives the protein CASSQGVRGDIQYF.

This clonotype was found many times. This sequence joins TRBV3-1 and TRBJ2-2; possible D gene TRBD1, 5 bases. Trimming stripped 7 bases from V and 5 bases from J, with 17 bases between. CDR1 is LGHDT, CDR2 YNNKEL, per germline (reference sequence). The CDR3 consists of 15 residues. DNA for the CDR3: TGTGCCAGCAAGGGTAGGGGCGGCCAAACCGGGGAGCTGTTTTTT. Protein: CASKGRGGQTGELFF.

In this sample, this clonotype turned up once. The chain joins TRBV27 to TRBJ2-7; possible D gene TRBD2, 6 bases. V was pared by 3 bases and J by 1 base, with 13 bases between. The CDR3 covers 15 residues. The germline V gene has CDR1 MNHEY and CDR2 SMNVEV (reference sequence). CDR3: CASSFGGFLSYEQYF. DNA of the CDR3: TGTGCCAGCAGTTTTGGGGGGTTCTTGTCCTACGAGCAGTACTTC.

This clonotype was seen at least ten times. The CDR3 is CAGGGLREQYF. The CDR3 region has the DNA TGCGCCGGGGGTGGACTTCGCGAGCAGTACTTC. V gene TRBV10-2 combines with J gene TRBJ2-7; D tentatively fits TRBD1 or TRBD2 (5 bases each). This CDR3 has 11 residues. CDR1 is WSHSY, CDR2 SAAADI, per germline. The V gene lost 11 bases and the J gene lost 6 bases, with 14 bases spanning the gap.